This TCR beta chain was observed in a study of beta chain features in type 1 diabetes. Study results and limitations: Fewer junction insertions and more nucleotide deletions appeared in type 1 diabetes patients. Naive, central memory and Treg TCRB repertoires seemed to resemble each other more closely in patients than they did in healthy donors. All four CD4+ subsets from Type 1 diabetes patients carried moderately but significantly shorter TCRB CDR3s.

By way of CD45RO/CCR7/CD25/CD127/CD95/CD27, the CD4+ regulatory, stem cell-like memory, central memory and naive cells were sorted. Deletions cut 4 bases from V and 2 bases from J, with 8 bases between. This CDR3 is 13 amino acids long. Germline CDR1 and CDR2: KGHSH and LQKENI. Concerning this clone itself: Its antigen is not known.

The whole isolated RNA underwent reverse transcription, so sequencing captured expressed TCRB transcripts. Assay: immunoSEQ multiplex PCR; the TCRdb copy retains only in-frame clones and omits some. In the table there are around 140,000 clones, less than 15% of which are singletons. The sequenced material came from central memory CD4+ T cells from blood. The chain links TRBV18 to TRBJ2-5, with D tentatively TRBD2 (6 bases). The clonotype was recovered from a young man with type 1 diabetes. Here the CDR3 reads CASSQGTQETQYF. The CDR3 nucleotides read TGTGCCAGCTCACAGGGGACTCAAGAGACCCAGTACTTC.